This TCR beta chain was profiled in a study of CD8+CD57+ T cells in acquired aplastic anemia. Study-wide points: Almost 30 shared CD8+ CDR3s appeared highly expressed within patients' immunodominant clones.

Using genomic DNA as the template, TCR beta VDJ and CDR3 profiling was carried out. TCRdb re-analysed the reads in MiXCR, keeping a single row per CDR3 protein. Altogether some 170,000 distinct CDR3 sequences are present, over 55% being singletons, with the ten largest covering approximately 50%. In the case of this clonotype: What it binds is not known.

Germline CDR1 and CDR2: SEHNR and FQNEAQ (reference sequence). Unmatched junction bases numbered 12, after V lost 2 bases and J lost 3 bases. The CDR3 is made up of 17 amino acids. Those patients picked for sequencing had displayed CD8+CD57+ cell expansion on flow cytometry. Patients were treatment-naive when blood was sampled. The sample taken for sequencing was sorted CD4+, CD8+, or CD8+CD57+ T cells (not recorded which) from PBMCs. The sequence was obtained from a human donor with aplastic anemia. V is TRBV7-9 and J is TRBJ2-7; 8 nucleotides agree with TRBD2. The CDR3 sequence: CASSLKSGRARRYEQYF. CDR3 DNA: TGTGCCAGCAGCTTAAAAAGCGGGAGAGCCCGACGCTACGAGCAGTACTTC.